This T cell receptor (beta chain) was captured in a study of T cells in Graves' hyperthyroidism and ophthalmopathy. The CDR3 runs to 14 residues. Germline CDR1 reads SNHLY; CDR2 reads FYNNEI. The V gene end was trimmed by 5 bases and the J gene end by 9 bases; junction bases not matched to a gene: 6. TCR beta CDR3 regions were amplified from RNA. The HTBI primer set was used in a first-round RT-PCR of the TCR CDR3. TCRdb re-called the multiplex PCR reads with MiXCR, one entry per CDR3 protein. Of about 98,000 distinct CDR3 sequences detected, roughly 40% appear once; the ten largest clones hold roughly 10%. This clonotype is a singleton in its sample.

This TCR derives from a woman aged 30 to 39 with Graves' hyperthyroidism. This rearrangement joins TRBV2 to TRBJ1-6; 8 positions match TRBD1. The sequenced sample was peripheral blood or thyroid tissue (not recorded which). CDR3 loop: CASSLRDRSSPLHF. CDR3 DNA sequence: TGTGCCAGCAGTCTCCGGGACAGGAGTTCACCCCTCCACTTT.